This T cell receptor (beta chain) was sequenced in a study of shared clonotypes between healthy human individuals. Study findings and constraints: Naive CD4 clonotype sharing across a few donors was 4% to 5.5%.

Naivety among CD8 cells was defined by CD45RO negativity and positive CCR7 selection, thereby excluding terminally differentiated effector memory CD45RA+ cells. Nashville, Tennessee was home to all donors, who were Caucasian adults. A note on this clone: Its antigen is not known.

Profiled with immunoSEQ multiplex PCR; TCRdb holds only in-frame clones, not every one. The sample yields millions of clones, about 95% seen once. Sequencing was carried out using naive CD8+ T cells sorted from blood. This TCR was recovered from a man younger than 35 in good health.

CDR3 sequence: CASSTVENTEAFF. Written as DNA, the CDR3 is TGTGCCAGCAGTACCGTCGAGAACACTGAAGCTTTCTTT. V and J are TRBV27 and TRBJ1-1; the D is unclear. Trimming removed 5 bases from V and 1 base from J, with 8 bases in between. The CDR3 runs to 13 residues. CDR1 is MNHEY and CDR2 is SMNVEV in the germline V gene (reference sequence).